The rows below give T cell receptor beta chains drawn from one sample of a study of shared clonotypes between healthy human individuals. Assay: immunoSEQ multiplex PCR; the TCRdb copy retains only in-frame clones and omits some. The data hold about 2,500,000 clones, with around 90% observed a single time. Sequenced material: naive CD4+ T cells sorted from blood. The receptors shown here come from a man younger than 30 in good health. Each CDR3 is given with its conserved first and last residue. Fields, in order: V gene, clone size, CDR3 length, J gene, CDR3 protein. Some rows mark clone size as missing; the rest say once, few, many or name a class of expanded clone.

>TRBV28|.|15|TRBJ2-7
CASSLGTGGGYEQYF
>TRBV5-6|.|15|TRBJ1-6
CASSWGTADNSPLHF
>TRBV7-9|.|15|TRBJ2-5
CASSLSRGGEETQYF
>TRBV15|.|14|TRBJ2-7
CATSGRTDTYEQYF
>TRBV5-1|.|17|TRBJ2-2
CASSLAGTLTNTGELFF
>TRBV18|.|16|TRBJ1-2
CASSPPGWAGADGYTF
>TRBV21-1|.|15|TRBJ2-7
CASNDRDRVNYEQYF
>TRBV2|.|15|TRBJ1-3
CASSQWVGTGNTIYF
>TRBV12-5|.|18|TRBJ2-3
CASAYPGTSGSGTDTQYF
>TRBV6-6|.|13|TRBJ2-7
CASSYPGGYEQYF
>TRBV9|.|14|TRBJ2-2
CATAPRTNTGELFF
>TRBV25-1|.|17|TRBJ2-3
CASSEFRSGGRADTQYF
>TRBV11-2|.|11|TRBJ2-1
CASRLPRARFF
>TRBV5-1|.|15|TRBJ2-7
CASSIASGSTYEQYF
>TRBV11-2|.|14|TRBJ2-5
CASSPLAGGETQYF
>TRBV28|.|15|TRBJ2-3
CASSLSGRSTDTQYF
>TRBV19|.|14|TRBJ1-6
CASSPRGDNSPLHF
>TRBV10-3|.|11|TRBJ1-1
CAIMKGDEAFF
>TRBV10-2|.|13|TRBJ2-6
CASMGVGANVLTF
>TRBV28|.|13|TRBJ2-3
CASSFQGIDTQYF
>TRBV18|.|14|TRBJ2-5
CASSRAGGAETQYF
>TRBV19|.|14|TRBJ1-2
CASSSQPRGPGYTF
>TRBV7-9|.|14|TRBJ2-7
CASSTEGGSYEQYF
>TRBV7-9|once|18|TRBJ2-1
CASSSGTSGGSSPPEQFF
>TRBV5-1|.|14|TRBJ1-1
CASSAEQGSTEAFF
>TRBV6-5|.|15|TRBJ1-5
CASSTYRDGNQPQHF
>TRBV4-1|.|17|TRBJ1-5
CASSQDTSGFANQPQHF
>TRBV10-3|.|14|TRBJ2-5
CAIRNGGGQETQYF
>TRBV2|.|13|TRBJ2-5
CASLNIRDPTQYF
>TRBV5-1|.|13|TRBJ2-7
CASSWDRSYEQYF
>TRBV7-9|once|16|TRBJ2-2
CASSLVAVSNTGELFF
>TRBV23-1|once|17|TRBJ2-5
CASSPLGTSVNQETQYF
>TRBV9|.|15|TRBJ1-6
CASSTRSDYNSPLHF
>TRBV6-5|.|14|TRBJ2-1
CASSSPGSRNEQFF
>TRBV5-4|.|14|TRBJ2-5
CASSLVADQETQYF
>TRBV18|.|13|TRBJ1-1
CASSPKTGTEAFF
>TRBV11-1|.|14|TRBJ2-7
CASSLGEFTYEQYF
>TRBV7-2|.|15|TRBJ1-1
CASSFQPGTNTEAFF
>TRBV7-2|.|15|TRBJ2-7
CASSSISGLTYEQYF
>TRBV27|.|18|TRBJ2-3
CASSLWSPRLAGSNTQYF
>TRBV10-3|.|15|TRBJ1-2
CAISKPGQTTYGYTF
>TRBV2|.|15|TRBJ1-5
CASRSDRGSHQPQHF
>TRBV5-4|.|15|TRBJ2-5
CASSLGGLAGETQYF
>TRBV6-5|.|14|TRBJ1-1
CASNYQGPNTEAFF
>TRBV10-3|.|15|TRBJ2-3
CAISEGGLVADTQYF
>TRBV5-4|.|15|TRBJ2-4
CASSIGQVDKNIQYF
>TRBV19|.|19|TRBJ2-6
CASSMGRDWSTSGANVLTF
>TRBV10-3|.|13|TRBJ2-5
CAISGSALETQYF
>TRBV6-5|.|11|TRBJ2-7
CASSYSPYHIF
>TRBV30|.|15|TRBJ2-7
CAWSGGIAVSYEQYF
>TRBV5-4|.|14|TRBJ1-2
CASSAGYMYYGYTF
>TRBV7-3|.|16|TRBJ2-6
CASSLMGSSGANVLTF
>TRBV6-5|.|15|TRBJ2-6
CASSPGGAGANVLTF
>TRBV6-5|.|13|TRBJ2-7
CASSRDRGYEQYF